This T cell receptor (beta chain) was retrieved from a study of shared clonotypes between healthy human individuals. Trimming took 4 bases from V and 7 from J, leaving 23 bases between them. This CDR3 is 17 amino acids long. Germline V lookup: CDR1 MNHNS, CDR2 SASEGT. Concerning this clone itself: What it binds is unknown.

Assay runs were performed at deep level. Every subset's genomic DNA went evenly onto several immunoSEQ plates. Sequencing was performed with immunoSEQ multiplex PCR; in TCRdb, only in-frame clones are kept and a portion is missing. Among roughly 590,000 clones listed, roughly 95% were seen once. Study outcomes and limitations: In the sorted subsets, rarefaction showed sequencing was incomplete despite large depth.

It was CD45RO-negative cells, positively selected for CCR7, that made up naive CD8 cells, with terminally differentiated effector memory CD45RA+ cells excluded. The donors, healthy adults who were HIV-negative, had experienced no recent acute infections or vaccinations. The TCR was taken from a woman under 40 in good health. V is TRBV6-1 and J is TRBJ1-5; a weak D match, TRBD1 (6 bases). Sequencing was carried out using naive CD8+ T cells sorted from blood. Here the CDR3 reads CASSGLLQGGTQQPQHF. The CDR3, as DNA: TGTGCCAGCAGTGGACTCCTACAGGGAGGGACTCAGCAGCCCCAGCATTTT.